Each of the 15 T cell receptor beta chains below was sequenced from the same sample in a study of blood T cell repertoires in COVID-19. The repertoire was sequenced with immunoSEQ multiplex PCR; TCRdb's copy has only in-frame clones and lacks some. The sample lists tens of thousands of clones, 85% to 90% occurring once. What was sequenced was peripheral blood. Receptor source: a woman aged 80 or older with active COVID-19.

The V call is TRBV28, the J call TRBJ1-2; D remains unclear. The ends were cut back, 2 bases at V and 0 bases at J, with 7 bases in the middle. Germline CDR1 is MDHEN and CDR2 is SYDVKM. The CDR3 length is 14 residues. For the CDR3, the DNA is TGTGCCAGCAGTTTAACGGGGACTAACTATGGCTACACCTTC. Its translation: CASSLTGTNYGYTF.

The chain has TRBV19 and TRBJ2-5; D uncertain. Trimming cost V 4 bases and J 5 bases, with 8 bases left between them. The CDR3 has 12 residues. The germline gives CDR1 LNHDA, CDR2 SQIVND (reference sequence). The CDR3 is CASSTGGETQYF. The CDR3 DNA sequence: TGTGCCAGTAGTACTGGTGGCGAGACCCAGTACTTC.

The V gene is TRBV6-5, the J gene TRBJ1-1; TRBD1 aligns across 8 bases. There are 16 residues in the CDR3. The V gene end was trimmed by 2 bases and the J gene end by 4 bases; junction bases not matched to a gene: 9. Germline-derived CDR1 and CDR2 are MNHEY and SVGAGI. CDR3 sequence: CASSYLLQGAGTEAFF. CDR3 nucleotides: TGTGCCAGCAGTTACCTTCTTCAGGGGGCGGGCACTGAAGCTTTCTTT.

This clone was found a few times. V gene TRBV6-2 or TRBV6-3 combines with J gene TRBJ1-1; a possible D gene is TRBD1 (5 bases). Germline V CDR1 and CDR2: MNHEY, SVGEGT. This CDR3 contains 15 residues. The V end was cut by 4 bases, the J end by 0 bases, with 12 bases between. The CDR3 DNA follows: TGTGCCAGCAGTTCCGCAGACAGCATGAACACTGAAGCTTTCTTT. This sequence encodes CASSSADSMNTEAFF.

This chain links TRBV6-5 with TRBJ2-1; 9 nucleotides line up with TRBD2. From germline, CDR1 is MNHEY and CDR2 SVGAGI. This CDR3 is 15 amino acids long. Trimming removed 5 bases from V and 0 bases from J; junction bases left unmatched: 2. The chain's CDR3 is CASSILAGSYNEQFF. CDR3 coding DNA: TGTGCCAGCAGTATACTAGCGGGCTCCTACAATGAGCAGTTCTTC.

This clone appeared a single time. The J gene is TRBJ2-3, the V gene TRBV2; the match to TRBD2 covers 8 bases. In germline, CDR1 is SNHLY, CDR2 FYNNEI. The CDR3 length is 15 residues. With 2 bases clipped from V and 2 bases from J, the junction kept 3 bases outside the gene matches. In nucleotides, the CDR3 is TGTGCCAGCAGTGAAACTAGCGGCCTCACAGATACGCAGTATTTT. It yields the protein CASSETSGLTDTQYF.

Turning to this clone: Other DNA sequences of this sample code for an identical CDR3. J is TRBJ1-1 and V is TRBV4-3; D uncertain. The CDR3 covers 14 residues. The V gene lost 1 base and the J gene lost 1 base, with 7 bases spanning the gap. Germline V gene data show CDR1 as LGHNA and CDR2 as YSLEER. The CDR3 sequence is CASSQVAGNTEAFF. The CDR3 DNA follows: TGCGCCAGCAGCCAAGTAGCCGGGAACACTGAAGCTTTCTTT.

This clone was recorded only once. Here the CDR3 DNA reads TGTGCTAGTGGTTTGGCTCTCGACAGGGTCTTAACCTACGAGCAGTACTTC. Residues: CASGLALDRVLTYEQYF. V gene TRBV12-5 combines with J gene TRBJ2-7; 7 bases agree with TRBD1. After removal of 1 base from V and 2 bases from J, the junction contained 11 bases not matched to a gene. CDR1 LGHNT and CDR2 FRNRAP come from the germline V gene. CDR3 length: 17 residues.

The J gene is TRBJ2-7, the V gene TRBV7-2; TRBD1 aligns across 8 bases. The trim removed 5 bases at V and 5 bases at J, leaving 8 bases unmatched. CDR3 length: 14 residues. The V gene's germline CDR1 is SGHTA and CDR2 FQGNSA. The CDR3 sequence: CASSHDRGPHEQYF. The CDR3 DNA follows: TGTGCCAGCAGCCACGACAGGGGTCCCCACGAGCAGTACTTC.

This chain joins TRBV9 and TRBJ2-1, with a possible D match to TRBD2 (5 bases). Germline CDR1 SGDLS, CDR2 YYNGEE. The CDR3 covers 15 residues. V was pared by 2 bases and J by 0 bases, with 9 bases between. CDR3 in amino acids: CASSVSSGSYNEQFF. CDR3 bases: TGTGCCAGCAGCGTTTCGAGCGGCTCCTACAATGAGCAGTTCTTC.

The chain employs TRBV7-2 and TRBJ2-3, with TRBD2 identical over 10 bases. CDR3 length: 17 residues. Germline-derived CDR1 and CDR2 are SGHTA and FQGNSA. Germline trimming cut 4 bases from V and 2 bases from J; bases unmatched to any gene: 9. The CDR3 spells CASSYRASGSYTDTQYF. CDR3 sequence (DNA): TGTGCCAGCAGCTATAGGGCTAGCGGGAGTTACACAGATACGCAGTATTTT.

V and J are TRBV29-1 and TRBJ2-3; 7 positions agree with TRBD2. The trim removed 4 bases at V and 3 bases at J, leaving 13 bases unmatched. The CDR3 has 16 amino acids. Germline values: CDR1 SQVTM, CDR2 ANQGSEA. CDR3 protein: CSVVGDYLRGTDTQYF. The CDR3 DNA follows: TGCAGCGTTGTTGGGGACTACCTTCGCGGGACAGATACGCAGTATTTT.

The V call is TRBV2, the J call TRBJ2-3; TRBD2 matches 9 bases. J lost 5 bases, V lost 8 bases, and 8 bases had no gene match. Per the germline V gene, CDR1 is SNHLY and CDR2 is FYNNEI. The length of the CDR3 is 14 residues. The DNA of the CDR3 is TGTGCCAGCGCCCCGGGACTAGCACTAGATACGCAGTATTTT. This codes for CASAPGLALDTQYF.

The genes are TRBV4-1 and TRBJ2-1, with D possibly being TRBD1 (5 bases). The length of the CDR3 is 16 residues. Trimming left V 2 bases short and J 6 bases short, with 17 bases between. The germline gives CDR1 MGHRA, CDR2 YSYEKL. This chain's CDR3 is CASSQTGARRANEQFF. CDR3 DNA sequence: TGCGCCAGCAGCCAAACTGGGGCCCGAAGGGCCAATGAGCAGTTCTTC.

The J gene is TRBJ2-2, the V gene TRBV11-2, with D maybe TRBD2 (6 bases). The V gene's germline CDR1 is SGHAT and CDR2 FQNNGV. Trimming shortened V by 6 bases and J by 1 base, and 9 bases separated the two germline ends. This CDR3 region has 14 residues. The CDR3 spells CASRISGNTGELFF. CDR3 in DNA: TGTGCCAGCAGAATTAGCGGGAACACCGGGGAGCTGTTTTTT.